The clone carrying this T cell receptor beta chain was detected ten times or more. The antigen is undetermined. Study-level findings and limits: Tumor memory CD4+ T cell TCR gene usage was found to cluster with blood and lymph node memory CD4+ cells and with lymph node naive CD4+ cells.

J lost 0 bases, V lost 5 bases, and 12 bases had no gene match. This CDR3 has 18 residues. CDR1 and CDR2 (germline): SGHDT, YYEEEE. TCRdb recomputed calls from the 5' RACE reads with MiXCR, one row per CDR3 protein. The sample has 55,000 to 75,000 distinct CDR3 sequences; approximately 31% are singletons. The origin of this receptor is a female donor with breast cancer. This rearrangement joins TRBV5-6 to TRBJ2-1; 9 nucleotides match TRBD2. Material: tumor-infiltrating naive CD4+ T cells sorted from the breast tumor. Regarding subset: naive CD4+ T cells, CD4+CD45RA+CD25-. The DNA of the CDR3 is TGTGCCAGCAGTACCCGTTGGCTAGCGGGGTTCTCCTACAATGAGCAGTTCTTC. Translated: CASSTRWLAGFSYNEQFF.